The source of this T cell receptor (beta chain) is a study of CD8+ T cells in alopecia areata. Study as a whole: The percentage of affected scalp area served as the score of severity for treated patients.

The V end lost 5 bases, the J end lost 2 bases, and 10 bases lay between the germline ends. The CDR3 contains 13 residues. CDR1 is SGHRS, CDR2 YFSETQ, per germline. Details on this clone: Its antigen remains unknown.

Extracted RNA was reverse transcribed, and the resulting cDNA served as sequencing template. TCRdb keeps only in-frame clones here, not all; method: immunoSEQ multiplex PCR. The data hold about 290,000 clones, with about three fifths observed a single time. Whole-study findings and limits: As there was one nonresponder, how baseline CD8+ expansion relates to response remains uncertain.

Stated treatment: oral pan-JAK inhibitor, 5-10 mg twice daily. The investigators collected lesional scalp punch biopsies and peripheral blood from alopecia areata patients. The sequenced sample was CD4+ T cells sorted from blood, obtained at week 24, from a patient treated with tofacitinib. This receptor was identified in a human donor with alopecia areata. J is TRBJ2-5 and V is TRBV5-1; D is perhaps TRBD1 (6 bases). The CDR3, as DNA: TGCGCCAGCAGGCCTGGACAGCAAGAGACCCAGTACTTC. This sequence encodes CASRPGQQETQYF.